This T cell receptor (beta chain) was found in a study of identical twins. TCRdb reprocessed the 5' RACE reads with MiXCR, giving one entry per CDR3 protein. Among about 190,000 distinct CDR3 sequences listed, more than 15% were seen once. Study results and limitations: The conclusions drew on cross-sectional statistical analysis instead of tracking the same donors. Cord blood beta clonotypes that were abundant carried fewer insertions, and memory repertoires showed no such trend.

In regard to this clonotype: Its specificity is unknown.

The data were also submitted as part of a second study, on T cells expressing NK-cell markers. This second study notes: Sequenced donors, eight in total, included seven who were HCMV-seropositive and one who was seronegative. In a group of about six donors, dominant NKG2C+ clonotypes represented about 1.0-7.5% of CD8+ T cells.

The sequencing sample was made of CD8+ T cells sorted from blood. This sequence originates from a woman aged 18-30 years in good health.

The CDR3: CASTLGPGNGAFF. DNA for the CDR3: TGTGCCAGCACCCTTGGTCCAGGCAACGGAGCTTTCTTT. The chain uses TRBV12-3 or TRBV12-4 and TRBJ1-1; D call uncertain. V was pared by 7 bases and J by 10 bases, with 19 bases between. This CDR3 has 13 residues.